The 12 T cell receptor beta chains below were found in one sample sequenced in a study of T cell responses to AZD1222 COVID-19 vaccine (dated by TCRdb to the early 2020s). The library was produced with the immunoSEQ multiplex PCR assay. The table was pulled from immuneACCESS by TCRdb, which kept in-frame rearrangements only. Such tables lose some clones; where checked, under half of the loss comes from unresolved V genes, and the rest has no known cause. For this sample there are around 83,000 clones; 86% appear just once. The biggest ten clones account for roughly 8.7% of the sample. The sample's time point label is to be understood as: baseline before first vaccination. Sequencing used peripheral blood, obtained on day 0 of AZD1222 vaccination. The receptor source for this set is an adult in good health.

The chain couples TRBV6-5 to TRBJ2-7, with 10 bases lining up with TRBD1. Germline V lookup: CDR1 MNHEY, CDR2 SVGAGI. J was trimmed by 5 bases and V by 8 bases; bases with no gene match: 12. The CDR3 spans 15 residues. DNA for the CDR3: TGTGCCAGCGCACGCCCAGGGACAGGGGTGGACGAGCAGTACTTC. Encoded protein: CASARPGTGVDEQYF.

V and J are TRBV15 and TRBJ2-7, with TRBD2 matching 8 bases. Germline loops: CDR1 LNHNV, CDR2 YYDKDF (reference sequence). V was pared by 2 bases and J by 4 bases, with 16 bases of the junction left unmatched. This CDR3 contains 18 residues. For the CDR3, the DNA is TGTGCCACCAGCAGATCAGGAAGCTCAGCGGGAGCGAGATACGAGCAGTACTTC. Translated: CATSRSGSSAGARYEQYF.

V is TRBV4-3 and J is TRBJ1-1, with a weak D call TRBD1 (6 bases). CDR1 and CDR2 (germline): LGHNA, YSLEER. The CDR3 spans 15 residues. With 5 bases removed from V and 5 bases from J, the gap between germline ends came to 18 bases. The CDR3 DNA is TGCGCCAGCAGCTCCCAGGACAGCATGGGAACTGAAGCTTTCTTT. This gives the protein CASSSQDSMGTEAFF.

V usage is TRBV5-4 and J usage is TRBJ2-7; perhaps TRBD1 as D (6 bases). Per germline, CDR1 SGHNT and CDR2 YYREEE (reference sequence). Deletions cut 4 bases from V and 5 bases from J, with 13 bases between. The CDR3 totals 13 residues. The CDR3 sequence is CASSRSTGNEQYF. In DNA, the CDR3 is TGTGCCAGCAGCAGATCAACAGGGAACGAGCAGTACTTC. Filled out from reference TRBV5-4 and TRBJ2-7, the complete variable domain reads ETGVTQSPTHLIKTRGQQVTLRCSSQSGHNTVSWYQQALGQGPQFIFQYYREEENGRGNFPPRFSGLQFPNYSSELNVNALELDDSALYLCASSRSTGNEQYFGPGTRLTVT.

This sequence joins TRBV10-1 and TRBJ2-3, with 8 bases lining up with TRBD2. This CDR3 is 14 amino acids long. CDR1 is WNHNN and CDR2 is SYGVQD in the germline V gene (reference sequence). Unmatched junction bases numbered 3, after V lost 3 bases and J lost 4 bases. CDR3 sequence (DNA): TGCGCCAGCAGTGATAGCGGGAAGTCAGATACGCAGTATTTT. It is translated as CASSDSGKSDTQYF.

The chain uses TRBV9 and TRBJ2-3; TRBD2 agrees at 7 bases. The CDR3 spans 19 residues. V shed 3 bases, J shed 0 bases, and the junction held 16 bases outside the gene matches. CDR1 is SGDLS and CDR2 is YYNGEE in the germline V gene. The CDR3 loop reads CASSAWRGAGALSTDTQYF. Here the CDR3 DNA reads TGTGCCAGCAGCGCTTGGCGTGGGGCGGGAGCTCTAAGCACAGATACGCAGTATTTT.

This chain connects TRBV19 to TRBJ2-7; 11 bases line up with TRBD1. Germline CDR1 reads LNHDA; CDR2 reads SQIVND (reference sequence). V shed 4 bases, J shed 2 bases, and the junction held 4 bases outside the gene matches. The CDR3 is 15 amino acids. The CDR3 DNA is TGTGCCAGTAGTAAAGGGGGACAGGGGGCCTACGAGCAGTACTTC. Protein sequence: CASSKGGQGAYEQYF.

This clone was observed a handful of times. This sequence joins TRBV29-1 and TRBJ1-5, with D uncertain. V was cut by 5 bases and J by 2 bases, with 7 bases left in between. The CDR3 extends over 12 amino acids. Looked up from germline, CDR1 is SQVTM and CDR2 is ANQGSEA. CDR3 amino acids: CSVSKGNQPQHF. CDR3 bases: TGCAGCGTTTCTAAGGGCAATCAGCCCCAGCATTTT.

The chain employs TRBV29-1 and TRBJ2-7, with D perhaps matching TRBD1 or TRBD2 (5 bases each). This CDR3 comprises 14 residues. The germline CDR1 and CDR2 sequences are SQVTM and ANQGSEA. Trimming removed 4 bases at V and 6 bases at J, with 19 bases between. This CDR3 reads CSVAGRTPGFEQYF. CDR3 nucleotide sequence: TGCAGCGTTGCGGGACGAACTCCGGGGTTCGAGCAGTACTTC.

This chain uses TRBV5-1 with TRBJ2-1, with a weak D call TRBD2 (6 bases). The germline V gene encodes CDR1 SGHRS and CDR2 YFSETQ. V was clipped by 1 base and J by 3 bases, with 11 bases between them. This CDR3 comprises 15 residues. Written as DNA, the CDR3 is TGCGCCAGCAGCTTGATCCAGGGACTCTACAATGAGCAGTTCTTC. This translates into CASSLIQGLYNEQFF.

CDR3 sequence: CASSESVLRDTEAFF. The CDR3 region has the DNA TGTGCCAGCAGTGAATCGGTCCTTCGGGACACTGAAGCTTTCTTT. The V and J genes are TRBV25-1 and TRBJ1-1; D remains ambiguous. The germline CDR1 and CDR2 sequences are MGHDK and SYGVNS. Between the trimmed V and J ends, which lost 1 base and 3 bases, there was a span of 12 bases. The CDR3 extends over 15 amino acids.

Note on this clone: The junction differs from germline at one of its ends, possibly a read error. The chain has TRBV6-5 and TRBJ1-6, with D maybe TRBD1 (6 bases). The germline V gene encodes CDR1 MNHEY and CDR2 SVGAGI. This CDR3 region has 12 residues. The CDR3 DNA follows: TGTGCCAGCAGTCCCGGGGACACTCCGTCCCTCTTT. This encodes CASSPGDTPSLF.